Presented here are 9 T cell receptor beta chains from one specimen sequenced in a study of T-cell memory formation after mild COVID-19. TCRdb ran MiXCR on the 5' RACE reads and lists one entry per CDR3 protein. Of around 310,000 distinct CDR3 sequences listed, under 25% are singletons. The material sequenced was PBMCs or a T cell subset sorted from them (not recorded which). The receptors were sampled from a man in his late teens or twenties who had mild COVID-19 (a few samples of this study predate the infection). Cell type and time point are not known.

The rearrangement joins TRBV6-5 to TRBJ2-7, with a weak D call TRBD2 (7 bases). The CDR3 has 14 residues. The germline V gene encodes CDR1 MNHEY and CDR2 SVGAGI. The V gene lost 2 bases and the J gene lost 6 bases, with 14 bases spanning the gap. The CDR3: CASSYEGGLSEQYF. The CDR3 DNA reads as TGTGCCAGCAGTTACGAGGGGGGGCTCTCCGAGCAGTACTTC.

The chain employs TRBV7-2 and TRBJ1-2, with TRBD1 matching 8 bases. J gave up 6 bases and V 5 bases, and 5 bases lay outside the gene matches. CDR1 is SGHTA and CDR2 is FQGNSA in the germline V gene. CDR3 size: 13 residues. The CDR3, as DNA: TGTGCCAGCAGCCGTACGACAGGGGATGGCTACACCTTC. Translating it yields CASSRTTGDGYTF.

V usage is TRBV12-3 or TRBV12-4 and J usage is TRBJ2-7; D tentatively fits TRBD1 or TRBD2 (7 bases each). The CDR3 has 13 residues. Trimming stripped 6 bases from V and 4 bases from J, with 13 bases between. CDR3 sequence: CASSQGGRYEQYV. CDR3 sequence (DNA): TGTGCCAGCAGCCAGGGGGGGCGATACGAGCAGTACGTC.

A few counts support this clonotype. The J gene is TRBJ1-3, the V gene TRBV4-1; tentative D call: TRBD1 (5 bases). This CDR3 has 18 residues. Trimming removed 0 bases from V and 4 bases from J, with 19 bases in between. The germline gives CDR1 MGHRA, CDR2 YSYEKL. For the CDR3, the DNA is TGCGCCAGCAGCCAAGATCGGCAGGCCACAGGAGTGGGAAACACCATATATTTT. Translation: CASSQDRQATGVGNTIYF.

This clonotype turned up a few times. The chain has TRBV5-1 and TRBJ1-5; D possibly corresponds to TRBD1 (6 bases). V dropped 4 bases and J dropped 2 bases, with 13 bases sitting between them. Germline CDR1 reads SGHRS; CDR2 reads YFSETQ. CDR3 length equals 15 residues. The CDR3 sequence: CASSPQGLGNQPQHF. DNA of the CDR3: TGCGCCAGCAGCCCACAGGGACTGGGCAATCAGCCCCAGCATTTT. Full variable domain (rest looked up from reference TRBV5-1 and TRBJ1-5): KAGVTQTPRYLIKTRGQQVTLSCSPISGHRSVSWYQQTPGQGLQFLFEYFSETQRNKGNFPGRFSGRQFSNSRSEMNVSTLELGDSALYLCASSPQGLGNQPQHFGDGTRLSIL.

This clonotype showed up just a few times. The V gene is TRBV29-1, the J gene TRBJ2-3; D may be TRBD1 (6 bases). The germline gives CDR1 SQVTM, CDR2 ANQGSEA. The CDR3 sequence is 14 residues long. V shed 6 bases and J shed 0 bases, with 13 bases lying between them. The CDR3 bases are TGCAGCGTATCAAGACAGGCTAGCACAGATACGCAGTATTTT. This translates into CSVSRQASTDTQYF.

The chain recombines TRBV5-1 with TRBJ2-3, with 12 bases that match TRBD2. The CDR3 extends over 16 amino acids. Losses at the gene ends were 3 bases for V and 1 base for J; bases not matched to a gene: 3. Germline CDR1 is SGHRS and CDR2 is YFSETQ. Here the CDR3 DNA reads TGCGCCAGCAGCTCACGACTAGCGGGGGGCACAGATACGCAGTATTTT. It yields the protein CASSSRLAGGTDTQYF. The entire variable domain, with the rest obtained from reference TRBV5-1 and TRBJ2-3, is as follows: KAGVTQTPRYLIKTRGQQVTLSCSPISGHRSVSWYQQTPGQGLQFLFEYFSETQRNKGNFPGRFSGRQFSNSRSEMNVSTLELGDSALYLCASSSRLAGGTDTQYFGPGTRLTVL.

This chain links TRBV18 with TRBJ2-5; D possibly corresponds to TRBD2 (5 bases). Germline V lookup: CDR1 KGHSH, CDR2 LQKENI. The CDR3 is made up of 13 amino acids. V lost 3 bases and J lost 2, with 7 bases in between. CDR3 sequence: CASSPEDQETQYF. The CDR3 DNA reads TGTGCCAGCTCACCGGAGGATCAAGAGACCCAGTACTTC.

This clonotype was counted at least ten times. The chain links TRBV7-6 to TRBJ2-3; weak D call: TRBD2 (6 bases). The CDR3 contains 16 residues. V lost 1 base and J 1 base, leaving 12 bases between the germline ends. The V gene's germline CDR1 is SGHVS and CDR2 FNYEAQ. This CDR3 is CASSLGDFDRTDTQYF. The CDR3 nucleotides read TGTGCCAGCAGCTTAGGGGACTTCGACCGCACAGATACGCAGTATTTT.